A selection of T cell receptor beta chains follows, all from one sample in a study of OX40 agonist ivuxolimab in advanced cancers. The protocol was immunoSEQ multiplex PCR, while the TCRdb copy is restricted to in-frame clones and leaves out a portion. The sample comprises 90,000 to 100,000 clones, roughly 84% of which are singletons, and roughly 3.8% rests with the top ten. The sample here was CD4+ or CD8+ T cells sorted from blood, taken in a trial of the OX40 agonist ivuxolimab. These TCRs come from an adult with an advanced solid tumor such as melanoma, head and neck, liver or kidney cancer. Each CDR3 is given with its conserved first and last residue. Fields, in order: V gene, J gene, clone size, D gene, CDR3 DNA, CDR3 protein. D genes are given only for firm matches. Clone size is given for some rows only: seen once, a few or many times, or a class if the clone is expanded.

TRBV18,TRBJ1-4,-,-,TGTGCCAGCTCACCCGTTTTCTACAGTCGGTCCGCTACTAATGAAAAACTGTTTTTT,CASSPVFYSRSATNEKLFF
TRBV28,TRBJ2-5,-,TRBD1,TGTGCCAGCAGTTTAGTCGGGACAGGGAAAGAGACCCAGTACTTC,CASSLVGTGKETQYF
TRBV12-5,TRBJ1-1,-,-,TGTGCTAGTGGTTTTCATCGGGGGCCTGAAGCTTTCTTT,CASGFHRGPEAFF
TRBV10-2,TRBJ1-5,once,-,TGCGCCAGCAGTGAGAATTCGGGGATCCGATATAGCAATCAGCCCCAGCATTTT,CASSENSGIRYSNQPQHF
TRBV6-6,TRBJ2-1,-,-,TGTGCCAGCAGTTACTCGGTCGGTGAGCAGTTCTTC,CASSYSVGEQFF
TRBV28,TRBJ2-3,once,-,TGTGCCAGCAGTCCCCCATCTGATACGCAGTATTTT,CASSPPSDTQYF
TRBV4-1,TRBJ1-1,-,-,TGCGCCAGCAGCCAAGATTTTTCTACTGAAGCTTTCTTT,CASSQDFSTEAFF
TRBV27,TRBJ2-6,-,-,TGTGCCAGCAGCCCCAGGTACTCTGGGGCCAACGTCCTGACTTTC,CASSPRYSGANVLTF
TRBV28,TRBJ1-5,once,-,TGTGCCAGCAGTTTATGGTCCCGGCCCCAGCATTTT,CASSLWSRPQHF
TRBV11-2,TRBJ2-1,-,TRBD2,TGTGCCAGCAGACAGGTCCCCGGACTAGCGGGAGGGTGGCAGTTCTTC,CASRQVPGLAGGWQFF
TRBV30,TRBJ2-2,-,-,TGTGCCTGGACTAGCGAAATCACCGGGGAGCTGTTTTTT,CAWTSEITGELFF
TRBV28,TRBJ2-7,once,-,TGTGCCAGCAGGGGTCCGGCTAACGAGCAGTACTTC,CASRGPANEQYF
TRBV27,TRBJ1-4,-,-,TGTGCCAGCAGTTTAGAAGGGAGAGGGGCAACTAATGAAAAACTGTTTTTT,CASSLEGRGATNEKLFF
TRBV6-1,TRBJ1-5,-,-,TGTGCCAGCAGTGCCGGGATTTACAATAATCAGCCCCAGCATTTT,CASSAGIYNNQPQHF
TRBV5-1,TRBJ1-6,-,-,TGCGCCAGCAGCTTGGATGGGGCGGGGAATTCACCCCTCCACTTT,CASSLDGAGNSPLHF
TRBV6-5,TRBJ2-4,once,TRBD1,TGTGCCAGCAGCACCGGGACAGGGGTGCGGAACATTCAGTACTTC,CASSTGTGVRNIQYF
TRBV4-1,TRBJ2-4,-,-,TGCGCCAGCAGCCCCGGGGGAATTCAGTACTTC,CASSPGGIQYF
TRBV6-1,TRBJ1-4,few,-,TGTGCCAGCAGTGCTCTGTTTGCAACTAATGAAAAACTGTTTTTT,CASSALFATNEKLFF
TRBV4-1,TRBJ2-5,-,TRBD1,TGCGCCAGCAGCCTCCAACCGCCCGGGACAGCGGAAGAGACCCAGTACTTC,CASSLQPPGTAEETQYF
TRBV27,TRBJ2-3,once,-,TGTGCCAGCAGTGTTTTTGGCCAAATTACAGATACGCAGTATTTT,CASSVFGQITDTQYF
TRBV4-3,TRBJ2-4,-,-,TGCGCCAGCAGCCAAGGTTTCTTGAACAGAGAACTAGCCAAAAACATTCAGTACTTC,CASSQGFLNRELAKNIQYF
TRBV30,TRBJ2-7,-,-,TGTGCCTGGAGTGCCCTGGCGCCGCCCCCGTACTTC,CAWSALAPPPYF
TRBV2,TRBJ2-7,-,TRBD2,TGTGCCAGCTCCCCCCGGGAGGCAACCTACGAGCAGTACTTC,CASSPREATYEQYF
TRBV18,TRBJ2-1,-,-,TGTGCCAGCTCACCACCGGTCGGGCGGCACAAAGGTGAGCAGTTCTTC,CASSPPVGRHKGEQFF
TRBV11-3,TRBJ2-7,-,-,TGTGCCAGCAGCTTAAGGACGACCTACGAGCAGTACTTC,CASSLRTTYEQYF
TRBV5-1,TRBJ2-2,-,TRBD2,TGCGCCAGCAGCTTGTCCCCCGGACTAGCTAACACCGGGGAGCTGTTTTTT,CASSLSPGLANTGELFF
TRBV27,TRBJ2-7,-,-,TGTGCCAGCAGTTTATCGGTACAGTACGAGCAGTACTTC,CASSLSVQYEQYF
TRBV7-9,TRBJ1-4,-,-,TGTGCCAGCAGCTCGGGGGCAACTAATGAAAAACTGTTTTTT,CASSSGATNEKLFF
TRBV14,TRBJ2-1,-,-,TGTGCCAGCAGCCAAGATCCCGGGATCTCGTACAATGAGCAGTTCTTC,CASSQDPGISYNEQFF
TRBV7-9,TRBJ2-1,-,-,TGTGCCAGCAGCCCCACCTACAATGAGCAGTTCTTC,CASSPTYNEQFF
TRBV7-9,TRBJ1-3,-,-,TGTGCCAGCAGCCGCGCCGGGGGTTCTGGAAACACCATATATTTT,CASSRAGGSGNTIYF
TRBV7-8,TRBJ2-3,-,-,TGTGCCAGCGCTCCTTATGGGTTAACTAGCACAGATACGCAGTATTTT,CASAPYGLTSTDTQYF
TRBV5-6,TRBJ2-7,-,TRBD1,TGTGCCAGCAGCTATGCAGGGGGCCTCGCATACGAGCAGTACTTC,CASSYAGGLAYEQYF
TRBV9,TRBJ2-2,-,-,TGTGCCAGCAGCGTAGGGGGGGCTAGCGAGAACACCGGGGAGCTGTTTTTT,CASSVGGASENTGELFF
TRBV6-6,TRBJ2-1,-,-,TGTGCCAGCAGTTACTCATTCTTGAACCATGAGCAGTTCTTC,CASSYSFLNHEQFF
TRBV6-5,TRBJ2-3,-,-,TGTGCCATCAAGACCAGAGAGGAGGAGGATACGCAGTATTTT,CAIKTREEEDTQYF
TRBV5-1,TRBJ2-3,-,TRBD1,TGCGCCAGCAGCTTGGGAGGACAGGGTACAGATACGCAGTATTTT,CASSLGGQGTDTQYF